The following is a TCR beta chain sequence with its context. RNA was extracted with the RNeasy kit, and a quantity of about 0.45 to 1 ug was reverse transcribed using random hexamers. Amplification of TCR beta CDR3 used immunoSEQ multiplex PCR across 54 Vbeta and 13 Jbeta. TCRdb re-called the immunoSEQ multiplex PCR reads with MiXCR, one entry per CDR3 protein. This sample carries roughly 110,000 distinct CDR3 sequences, less than 95% of them seen once, and the ten largest clones take around 0.4%. TCR beta sequencing covered blood CD8+ and CD4+ T cells. This sample is drawn from a study of CD8 T cells in Susac syndrome. CDR1 SGDLS and CDR2 YYNGEE come from the germline V gene. The CDR3 covers 14 residues. V was trimmed by 4 bases and J by 5 bases, leaving 12 bases between them.

The chain recombines TRBV9 with TRBJ1-4; D not certain. This sequence originates from a human donor with Susac syndrome. The material sequenced was CD8+ T cells from PBMCs. CDR3 protein: CASSPRGANEKLFF. The DNA for the CDR3 is TGTGCCAGCAGCCCCCGCGGTGCGAATGAAAAACTGTTTTTT.